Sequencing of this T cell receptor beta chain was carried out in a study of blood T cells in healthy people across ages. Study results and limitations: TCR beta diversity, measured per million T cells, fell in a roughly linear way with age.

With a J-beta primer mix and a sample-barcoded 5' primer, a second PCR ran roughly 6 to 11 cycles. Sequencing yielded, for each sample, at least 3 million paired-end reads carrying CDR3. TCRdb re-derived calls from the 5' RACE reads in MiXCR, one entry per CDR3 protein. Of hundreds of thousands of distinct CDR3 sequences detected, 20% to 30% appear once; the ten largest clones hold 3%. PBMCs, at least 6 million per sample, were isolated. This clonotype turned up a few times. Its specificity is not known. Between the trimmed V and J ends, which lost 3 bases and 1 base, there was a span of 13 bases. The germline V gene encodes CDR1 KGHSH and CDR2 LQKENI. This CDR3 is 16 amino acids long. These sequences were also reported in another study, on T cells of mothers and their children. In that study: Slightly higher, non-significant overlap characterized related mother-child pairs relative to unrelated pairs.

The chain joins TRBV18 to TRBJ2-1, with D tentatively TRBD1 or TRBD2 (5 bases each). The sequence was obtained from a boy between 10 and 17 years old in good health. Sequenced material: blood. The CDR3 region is CASSPSVGDSYNEQFF. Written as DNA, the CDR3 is TGTGCCAGCTCACCCTCTGTGGGGGATTCCTACAATGAGCAGTTCTTC.